This paragraph reports one T cell receptor (beta chain). Its target is not known. Produced via immunoSEQ multiplex PCR; TCRdb's table is partial and in-frame only. The sample holds roughly 120,000 clones, 85% to 95% seen once. These data are taken from a study of T cell responses to AZD1222 COVID-19 vaccine. The study's findings and limits: Spike-specific TCR breadth and depth grew following two AZD1222 doses.

The source of this sequence is an adult in good health. This sample comprised peripheral blood, obtained on day 0 of AZD1222 vaccination.

This CDR3 reads CASTSRIEGEQFF. The CDR3 DNA follows: TGCGCCAGCACCAGTAGGATAGAAGGTGAGCAGTTCTTC. The V gene is TRBV4-1, the J gene TRBJ2-1; D unclear. Per the germline V gene, CDR1 is MGHRA and CDR2 is YSYEKL. Trimming took off 7 bases at V and 9 bases at J, with 16 bases between the two ends. CDR3 length: 13 amino acids.